Shown below are 31 T cell receptor beta chains from a single sample sequenced in a study of neurological immune-mediated disorders. Using its own MiXCR run on the 5' RACE reads, TCRdb lists one record per CDR3 protein. This sample yields 30,000 to 35,000 distinct CDR3 sequences, of which less than 5% are seen a single time; around a quarter belongs to the top ten. Source material: CD4+ T cells from blood. All receptors derive from a woman in her 40s in good health.

This clonotype appeared many times. The chain combines TRBV5-1 with TRBJ2-3, with TRBD2 identical over 11 bases. CDR3 length: 15 residues. Germline V gene data show CDR1 as SGHRS and CDR2 as YFSETQ. Trimming cost V 4 bases and J 2 bases; bases outside gene matches: 3. CDR3: CASSGSGGATDTQYF. As DNA, the CDR3 is TGCGCCAGCAGCGGTAGCGGGGGGGCCACAGATACGCAGTATTTT.

This clonotype was seen ten or more times. The V gene is TRBV3-1, the J gene TRBJ2-3, with D tentatively TRBD2 (6 bases). The CDR3 runs to 12 residues. Trimming cost V 4 bases and J 9 bases, with 11 bases left between them. CDR1 LGHDT and CDR2 YNNKEL come from the germline V gene (reference sequence). The CDR3 spells CASSRTGGTQYF. The CDR3 coding sequence is TGTGCCAGCAGCCGTACAGGAGGGACGCAGTATTTT.

This rearrangement joins TRBV7-2 to TRBJ1-2, with D possibly TRBD1 on 6 matching bases. This CDR3 spans 16 amino acids. In germline, CDR1 is SGHTA, CDR2 FQGNSA. The germline V and J ends were trimmed by 7 bases and 4 bases, with 22 bases remaining between them. Here the CDR3 reads CASTRRGGGGGYGYTF. The CDR3 DNA follows: TGTGCCAGCACCAGACGGGGTGGGGGCGGGGGCTATGGCTACACCTTC.

This clonotype was seen at least ten times. CDR3 DNA sequence: TGTGCCAGCAGTTTCGGGGTTTCGGAGACCCAGTACTTC. Residues: CASSFGVSETQYF. The rearrangement joins TRBV12-3 or TRBV12-4 to TRBJ2-5; D might be TRBD2 (5 bases). The CDR3 contains 13 residues. V was trimmed by 3 bases and J by 5 bases, leaving 10 bases between them.

This clonotype was picked up many times. The J gene is TRBJ2-1, the V gene TRBV6-5; 8 bases are a match to TRBD2. V shed 6 bases and J 5 bases; nucleotides not matched to a gene: 9. This CDR3 is 15 amino acids long. Germline lookup yields CDR1 MNHEY and CDR2 SVGAGI. The CDR3 nucleotides are TGTGCCAGCAGGACGGTAGCGGGGACCAACAATGAGCAGTTCTTC. Protein product: CASRTVAGTNNEQFF.

This clonotype was counted at least ten times. CDR3 DNA sequence: TGCAGTGCTGGGCTACCGGGCTCGGGCGAGCAGTACTTC. It encodes CSAGLPGSGEQYF. This chain joins TRBV20-1 and TRBJ2-7; D remains ambiguous. This CDR3 comprises 13 residues. The germline gives CDR1 DFQATT, CDR2 SNEGSKA (reference sequence). Deletions cut 5 bases from V and 6 bases from J, with 17 bases between.

This clonotype was counted many times. The chain uses TRBV11-2 and TRBJ2-7; tentative D call: TRBD1 (5 bases). CDR1 and CDR2 from the germline V gene are SGHAT and FQNNGV. This CDR3 has 11 residues. Deletions cut 5 bases from V and 6 bases from J, with 8 bases between. This CDR3 is CASSAQGEQYF. DNA for the CDR3: TGTGCCAGCAGCGCTCAGGGCGAGCAGTACTTC.

This clonotype was picked up a small number of times. The V call is TRBV2, the J call TRBJ2-5; D is perhaps TRBD2 (5 bases). The germline gives CDR1 SNHLY, CDR2 FYNNEI. The V gene lost 5 bases and the J gene lost 5 bases, with 18 bases spanning the gap. The CDR3 loop spans 15 amino acids. CDR3 sequence: CASSSGDAAAETQYF. For the CDR3, the DNA is TGTGCCAGCAGTTCCGGCGATGCAGCGGCCGAGACCCAGTACTTC.

This clonotype was observed at least ten times. The V gene is TRBV3-1, the J gene TRBJ2-1; no firm D call. The CDR3 spans 14 residues. Trimming shortened V by 1 base and J by 6 bases, and 10 bases separated the two germline ends. Germline CDR1 and CDR2: LGHDT and YNNKEL (reference sequence). The CDR3 is CASSQVRGPNEQFF. The CDR3 DNA reads TGTGCCAGCAGCCAAGTTAGAGGACCCAATGAGCAGTTCTTC.

This clonotype was seen at least ten times. J is TRBJ2-1 and V is TRBV19, with 7 bases identical to TRBD2. The germline V gene has CDR1 LNHDA and CDR2 SQIVND (reference sequence). The CDR3 contains 15 residues. V shed 6 bases and J 1 base; nucleotides not matched to a gene: 6. CDR3 DNA: TGTGCCAGTAGCCCCCGGGGGGATTCCTACAATGAGCAGTTCTTC. Its translation is CASSPRGDSYNEQFF.

This clonotype was observed many times. The rearrangement joins TRBV5-1 to TRBJ1-1; D may be TRBD1 (5 bases). Germline V CDR1 and CDR2: SGHRS, YFSETQ. The CDR3 contains 13 residues. Trimming stripped 5 bases from V and 0 bases from J, with 8 bases between. The CDR3 is CASSGHMNTEAFF. The CDR3, as DNA: TGCGCCAGCAGTGGACACATGAACACTGAAGCTTTCTTT.

This clonotype has a count of ten or more. The J gene is TRBJ2-1, the V gene TRBV6-2 or TRBV6-3; 12 positions agree with TRBD1. J was trimmed by 8 bases and V by 5 bases; bases with no gene match: 7. The CDR3 length is 15 residues. The V gene's germline CDR1 is MNHEY and CDR2 SVGEGT. The CDR3 reads CASSPPGQGAHEQFF. The CDR3 nucleotides read TGTGCCAGCAGTCCTCCGGGACAGGGGGCTCATGAGCAGTTCTTC.

This clonotype appeared many times. The chain has TRBV12-3 or TRBV12-4 and TRBJ1-6, with TRBD1 matching 12 bases. Trimming took 6 bases from V and 14 from J; bases not matched to a gene: 8. CDR3 size: 14 residues. DNA of the CDR3: TGTGCCAGCAGGCCGGGACAGGGGGCCGGCACCCTCCACTTT. Translating gives CASRPGQGAGTLHF.

This clonotype was found many times. The chain carries TRBV11-2 and TRBJ2-5; 10 bases are a match to TRBD2. The CDR3 runs to 14 residues. Germline CDR1 reads SGHAT; CDR2 reads FQNNGV. V shed 5 bases and J 8 bases; nucleotides not matched to a gene: 8. The chain's CDR3 is CASSPESGRATQYF. The DNA for the CDR3 is TGTGCCAGCAGCCCTGAGAGCGGGAGGGCAACCCAGTACTTC.

This clonotype appeared a few times. This chain links TRBV5-1 with TRBJ1-1; no clear D. CDR3 length equals 14 residues. Per germline, CDR1 SGHRS and CDR2 YFSETQ. V dropped 2 bases and J dropped 3 bases, with 11 bases sitting between them. The CDR3 sequence is CASSLYLSDTEAFF. In DNA, the CDR3 is TGCGCCAGCAGCTTATATCTTTCGGACACTGAAGCTTTCTTT.

This clonotype showed up many times. V gene TRBV5-1 combines with J gene TRBJ2-7, with 8 bases matching TRBD1. CDR3 length: 14 residues. Trimming cost V 4 bases and J 3 bases; bases outside gene matches: 6. The germline V gene has CDR1 SGHRS and CDR2 YFSETQ. CDR3 bases: TGCGCCAGCAGCCCCTCGACAGGGGACTACGAGCAGTACTTC. This codes for CASSPSTGDYEQYF.

This clonotype was counted many times. The chain recombines TRBV20-1 with TRBJ2-7; 11 bases match TRBD2. Losses at the gene ends were 5 bases for V and 5 bases for J; bases not matched to a gene: 5. The germline V gene encodes CDR1 DFQATT and CDR2 SNEGSKA (reference sequence). CDR3 length: 13 residues. The CDR3: CSAATSGVHEQYF. Here the CDR3 DNA reads TGCAGTGCTGCGACTAGCGGGGTCCACGAGCAGTACTTC.

This clonotype was found many times. V and J are TRBV18 and TRBJ2-3; 7 nucleotides align to TRBD1. The CDR3 runs 13 residues. Germline CDR1 reads KGHSH; CDR2 reads LQKENI. With V trimmed by 4 bases and J by 4 bases, 2 bases remained unmatched. CDR3: CASSLGQPDTQYF. In nucleotides, the CDR3 is TGTGCCAGCTCACTGGGACAGCCAGATACGCAGTATTTT.

This clonotype was observed at least ten times. J is TRBJ2-7 and V is TRBV7-2; no reliable D call. The CDR3 is 13 amino acids. V was clipped by 5 bases and J by 6 bases, with 14 bases between them. From germline, CDR1 is SGHTA and CDR2 FQGNSA. The CDR3 bases are TGTGCCAGCAGCCCCGACCGTCGTCGCGAGCAGTACTTC. This gives the protein CASSPDRRREQYF.

This clonotype was counted many times. This chain connects TRBV3-1 to TRBJ1-5; the match to TRBD1 covers 9 bases. CDR3 size: 15 residues. With 4 bases clipped from V and 6 bases from J, the junction kept 7 bases outside the gene matches. CDR1 LGHDT and CDR2 YNNKEL come from the germline V gene (reference sequence). The CDR3 sequence: CASSPGQGSAQPQHF. Written as DNA, the CDR3 is TGTGCCAGCAGCCCTGGACAGGGGTCGGCTCAGCCCCAGCATTTT.

The rearrangement uses TRBV29-1 and TRBJ2-1; no reliable D call. The V end lost 5 bases, the J end lost 0 bases, and 5 bases lay between the germline ends. The CDR3 is 12 residues long. From germline, CDR1 is SQVTM and CDR2 ANQGSEA. Here the CDR3 reads CSVQSSYNEQFF. In DNA form, the CDR3 reads TGCAGCGTTCAGAGCTCCTACAATGAGCAGTTCTTC.

By its share, this clonotype is medium-sized. The rearrangement joins TRBV5-1 to TRBJ1-1; a weak D match, TRBD1 (6 bases). Trimming stripped 2 bases from V and 3 bases from J, with 11 bases between. This CDR3 has 14 amino acids. The germline V gene encodes CDR1 SGHRS and CDR2 YFSETQ. Here the CDR3 reads CASSFRGWDTEAFF. CDR3 nucleotides: TGCGCCAGCAGCTTCAGGGGATGGGACACTGAAGCTTTCTTT.

There are many counts of this clonotype. CDR3 sequence (DNA): TGCAGTGCCACGCAACGCGGGAGACCTCAAGAGACCCAGTACTTC. Protein: CSATQRGRPQETQYF. The chain has TRBV20-1 and TRBJ2-5; 7 nucleotides line up with TRBD2. This CDR3 contains 15 residues. Trimming took 6 bases from V and 2 from J; bases not matched to a gene: 12. CDR1 and CDR2 from the germline V gene are DFQATT and SNEGSKA (reference sequence).

This clonotype was observed many times. The chain is built from TRBV3-1 and TRBJ1-2; 7 nucleotides match TRBD1. CDR1 is LGHDT, CDR2 YNNKEL, per germline (reference sequence). CDR3 length: 16 residues. V shed 0 bases, J shed 10 bases, and the junction held 14 bases outside the gene matches. The CDR3 region has the DNA TGTGCCAGCAGCCAAGAAGCAGGGGGACTCCTTTTTCCCTACACCTTC. This sequence encodes CASSQEAGGLLFPYTF. Using reference TRBV3-1 and TRBJ1-2 for the parts outside the CDR3, the full variable domain is DTAVSQTPKYLVTQMGNDKSIKCEQNLGHDTMYWYKQDSKKFLKIMFSYNNKELIINETVPNRFSPKSPDKAHLNLHINSLELGDSAVYFCASSQEAGGLLFPYTFGSGTRLTVV.

This clonotype occurred many times. This rearrangement joins TRBV20-1 to TRBJ2-3, with 8 bases fitting TRBD2. J gave up 5 bases and V 3 bases, and 10 bases lay outside the gene matches. The CDR3 runs to 15 residues. Germline V lookup: CDR1 DFQATT, CDR2 SNEGSKA (reference sequence). The CDR3 DNA sequence: TGCAGTGCTAGCCCATCAGCGGGGGTGCAAGATACGCAGTATTTT. Encoded protein: CSASPSAGVQDTQYF.

This clonotype was seen repeatedly, ten times or more. The genes are TRBV6-5 and TRBJ2-2, with 11 bases that match TRBD2. In germline, CDR1 is MNHEY, CDR2 SVGAGI. V shed 4 bases, J shed 6 bases, and the junction held 10 bases outside the gene matches. The CDR3 length is 17 residues. Here the CDR3 DNA reads TGTGCCAGCAGTTCCCCCGGGACTAGCGGCCGCCCCGGGGAGCTGTTTTTT. Protein product: CASSSPGTSGRPGELFF.

The sample holds many counts of this clonotype. The chain links TRBV6-1 to TRBJ1-4, with 9 bases identical to TRBD1. The CDR3 loop spans 15 amino acids. V shed 1 base, J shed 10 bases, and the junction held 7 bases outside the gene matches. The germline gives CDR1 MNHNS, CDR2 SASEGT. CDR3 residues: CASSEEGTGIRKLFF. In DNA form, the CDR3 reads TGTGCCAGCAGTGAAGAAGGGACAGGGATTCGAAAACTGTTTTTT.

At least ten counts were recorded for this clonotype. V gene TRBV10-3 combines with J gene TRBJ2-7; perhaps TRBD1 as D (6 bases). Trimming shortened V by 6 bases and J by 3 bases, and 12 bases separated the two germline ends. The CDR3 covers 13 residues. Germline V gene sequence: CDR1 ENHRY, CDR2 SYGVKD. CDR3 sequence (DNA): TGTGCCATCAGCACCGGGACAAACTACGAGCAGTACTTC. Its translation is CAISTGTNYEQYF.

There are many counts of this clonotype. The chain links TRBV20-1 to TRBJ2-7; D is uncertain. With 1 base removed from V and 5 bases from J, the gap between germline ends came to 24 bases. The CDR3 consists of 17 residues. From germline, CDR1 is DFQATT and CDR2 SNEGSKA (reference sequence). CDR3 sequence: CSARVFKKSMIGHEQYF. DNA of the CDR3: TGCAGTGCTAGAGTTTTCAAGAAGTCCATGATCGGCCACGAGCAGTACTTC.

Many counts were recorded for this clonotype. Sequence at one end of the junction differs from germline and may be a read error. This sequence joins TRBV7-2 and TRBJ2-7, with 9 bases that match TRBD1. The V gene's germline CDR1 is SGHTA and CDR2 FQGNSA. There are 12 residues in the CDR3. DNA of the CDR3: TGTGCCAGCAGCTTTACCGGGACAGGGTTGGTTTTC. Translation gives CASSFTGTGLVF.

This clonotype was counted ten times or more. This chain connects TRBV4-1 to TRBJ1-6, with 7 bases identical to TRBD1. Germline loops: CDR1 MGHRA, CDR2 YSYEKL. The CDR3 is 17 residues long. J was trimmed by 8 bases and V by 3 bases; bases with no gene match: 13. DNA for the CDR3: TGCGCCAGCAGCCACCAGGAGGCCCCCAGGGGGGATTCACCCCTCCACTTT. Protein: CASSHQEAPRGDSPLHF.